The 27 T cell receptor beta chains reported below all come from one sample, sequenced in a study of blood T cell repertoires in COVID-19. Sequencing used immunoSEQ multiplex PCR; TCRdb keeps in-frame clones, though not all of them. The data show some 200,000 clones, about 76% seen once. The material sequenced was PBMCs or T cells enriched from blood (not recorded which). The receptors shown here come from a woman between 45 and 65 years old with acute COVID-19.

This clone was counted a few times. This chain links TRBV9 with TRBJ1-2; 10 bases map to TRBD1. The germline CDR1 and CDR2 sequences are SGDLS and YYNGEE. V trimming: 4 bases; J trimming: 4 bases; junction bases outside the gene matches: 4. The CDR3 runs 14 residues. The CDR3 here is CASSLTGGGYGYTF. For the CDR3, the DNA is TGTGCCAGCAGCCTGACAGGGGGCGGCTATGGCTACACCTTC.

The genes are TRBV18 and TRBJ2-6, with a weak D call TRBD1 (6 bases). The CDR3 sequence is 21 residues long. The ends were cut back, 3 bases at V and 0 bases at J, with 24 bases in the middle. CDR1 and CDR2 from the germline V gene are KGHSH and LQKENI. The CDR3 spells CASSPLAGTLGPTSGANVLTF. CDR3 bases: TGTGCCAGCTCACCCCTAGCCGGGACACTCGGTCCAACCTCTGGGGCCAACGTCCTGACTTTC.

The chain links TRBV7-9 to TRBJ2-7; possible D gene TRBD1, 5 bases. The germline CDR1 and CDR2 sequences are SEHNR and FQNEAQ (reference sequence). The V gene lost 1 base and the J gene lost 1 base, with 8 bases spanning the gap. This CDR3 has 14 residues. The CDR3 protein is CASSLGQPSYEQYF. The CDR3 region has the DNA TGTGCCAGCAGCTTAGGACAGCCATCCTACGAGCAGTACTTC.

V is TRBV6-5 and J is TRBJ1-4; D not resolved. CDR1 is MNHEY and CDR2 is SVGAGI in the germline V gene. V lost 6 bases and J 5 bases, leaving 10 bases between the germline ends. CDR3 length: 13 amino acids. The CDR3: CASSLIPNEKLFF. The DNA of the CDR3 is TGTGCCAGCAGCCTAATCCCGAATGAAAAACTGTTTTTT.

The rearrangement uses TRBV4-1 and TRBJ2-3; D possibly corresponds to TRBD2 (6 bases). The ends were cut back, 6 bases at V and 2 bases at J, with 18 bases in the middle. The CDR3 sequence is 16 residues long. CDR1 MGHRA and CDR2 YSYEKL come from the germline V gene. CDR3 residues: CASSTGGVVHTDTQYF. The CDR3 DNA reads as TGCGCCAGCAGTACTGGAGGGGTAGTGCACACAGATACGCAGTATTTT.

J is TRBJ1-2 and V is TRBV7-2; tentative D call: TRBD1 (6 bases). This CDR3 region has 14 residues. Germline V CDR1 and CDR2: SGHTA, FQGNSA. Trimming removed 8 bases at V and 5 bases at J, with 18 bases between. The CDR3 DNA reads TGTGCCAGCTCTCCTAGGGGGGGGCTGTATGGCTACACCTTC. Translating it yields CASSPRGGLYGYTF.

J is TRBJ1-2 and V is TRBV28; the D is unclear. Trimming left V 3 bases short and J 4 bases short, with 12 bases between. Germline loops: CDR1 MDHEN, CDR2 SYDVKM. This CDR3 comprises 14 residues. The CDR3 coding sequence is TGTGCCAGCAGTTTCGGTCGCGGAGGCTATGGCTACACCTTC. This sequence encodes CASSFGRGGYGYTF.

This chain connects TRBV4-3 to TRBJ1-2; the D gene is possibly TRBD1 (6 bases). Germline values: CDR1 LGHNA, CDR2 YSLEER. V was clipped by 3 bases and J by 4 bases, with 21 bases between them. CDR3 length: 17 residues. The CDR3 reads CASSHERGRGLFYGYTF. CDR3 in DNA: TGCGCCAGCAGCCATGAAAGGGGCAGGGGCCTTTTCTATGGCTACACCTTC.

The chain employs TRBV7-9 and TRBJ2-2; TRBD1 matches at 8 bases. The CDR3 has 15 residues. Per germline, CDR1 SEHNR and CDR2 FQNEAQ (reference sequence). The ends lost 5 bases at V and 3 bases at J; junction bases unmatched: 5. The CDR3 DNA reads as TGTGCCAGCAGCCGACAGGGGTGGGACACCGGGGAGCTGTTTTTT. Amino acids: CASSRQGWDTGELFF.

The gene calls are TRBV28 and TRBJ1-1; TRBD1 might be the D (6 bases). The germline V gene encodes CDR1 MDHEN and CDR2 SYDVKM. V was pared by 6 bases and J by 11 bases, with 10 bases between. CDR3 length: 10 amino acids. The CDR3: CASRGAGAFF. CDR3 nucleotide sequence: TGTGCCAGCAGGGGGGCTGGGGCTTTCTTT.

This chain joins TRBV7-9 and TRBJ2-5, with D possibly being TRBD1 (6 bases). The V gene's germline CDR1 is SEHNR and CDR2 FQNEAQ (reference sequence). Trimming removed 4 bases at V and 2 bases at J, with 11 bases between. There are 14 residues in the CDR3. The CDR3 loop reads CASSSRTAQETQYF. The CDR3 nucleotides read TGTGCCAGCAGCTCTAGGACAGCTCAAGAGACCCAGTACTTC.

The genes are TRBV21-1 and TRBJ1-6; TRBD1, as called in the table, went unchecked against the DNA. TRBV21-1 is noted as a pseudogene. The CDR3 has 18 amino acids. DNA of the CDR3: TGTGCCAGCAGCGAAGTCCTTTGGGGGCAGGCCCATAATTCACCCCTCCACTTT. Its translation is CASSEVLWGQAHNSPLHF.

The V and J genes are TRBV29-1 and TRBJ2-3; 12 bases fit TRBD2. This CDR3 is 16 amino acids long. Trimming took 0 bases from V and 7 from J; bases not matched to a gene: 8. Germline loops: CDR1 SQVTM, CDR2 ANQGSEA. Here the CDR3 DNA reads TGCAGCGTTGAAGAGTTTCCGACTAGCGGGAGAAATACGCAGTATTTT. Protein product: CSVEEFPTSGRNTQYF.

V and J are TRBV7-2 and TRBJ1-3; D might be TRBD1 (6 bases). The V and J ends lost 8 bases and 1 base respectively, with 9 bases between them. Germline V gene lookup returns CDR1 SGHTA and CDR2 FQGNSA. The CDR3 spans 13 residues. The CDR3 DNA reads as TGTGCCAGCGGGCAGGGGTCTGGAAACACCATATATTTT. It encodes CASGQGSGNTIYF.

This sequence joins TRBV6-1 and TRBJ2-7, with 7 bases lining up with TRBD2. Unmatched junction bases numbered 5, after V lost 1 base and J lost 2 bases. There are 15 residues in the CDR3. Germline CDR1 MNHNS, CDR2 SASEGT. Here the CDR3 reads CASSEGGGSPYEQYF. CDR3 sequence (DNA): TGTGCCAGCAGTGAAGGGGGAGGGAGTCCCTACGAGCAGTACTTC.

This rearrangement joins TRBV6-2 or TRBV6-3 to TRBJ1-2; perhaps TRBD1 as D (5 bases). The germline V gene has CDR1 MNHEY and CDR2 SVGEGT. The CDR3 loop spans 15 amino acids. The ends were cut back, 2 bases at V and 5 bases at J, with 15 bases in the middle. CDR3 sequence reads: CASSYRSGISYGYTF. For the CDR3, the DNA is TGTGCCAGCAGTTACAGGTCAGGGATCTCGTATGGCTACACCTTC.

In its sample, this clone was seen a few times. This rearrangement joins TRBV28 to TRBJ2-2; TRBD1 aligns across 7 bases. Germline V CDR1 and CDR2: MDHEN, SYDVKM. Trimming at V came to 7 bases and at J to 5 bases, leaving 10 bases not matched to a gene. This CDR3 is 15 amino acids long. Here the CDR3 DNA reads TGTGCCAGCACCACAGACAGGGAAAGGACCGGGGAGCTGTTTTTT. It specifies CASTTDRERTGELFF.

The V gene is TRBV19, the J gene TRBJ2-5; 9 bases are shared with TRBD2. V lost 3 bases to trimming and J lost 4 bases; unmatched junction nucleotides: 9. Germline assignment: CDR1 LNHDA and CDR2 SQIVND (reference sequence). This CDR3 has 16 amino acids. The CDR3 sequence: CASSMAAGGQRETQYF. The DNA of the CDR3 is TGTGCCAGTAGTATGGCGGCGGGGGGGCAAAGAGAGACCCAGTACTTC.

The V call is TRBV27, the J call TRBJ2-1, with D possibly TRBD2 on 6 matching bases. This CDR3 is 15 amino acids long. Per germline, CDR1 MNHEY and CDR2 SMNVEV (reference sequence). Trimming took 3 bases from V and 0 from J, leaving 9 bases between them. In nucleotides, the CDR3 is TGTGCCAGCAGTTTGCTCGGGAGCTCCTACAATGAGCAGTTCTTC. Translated, it gives CASSLLGSSYNEQFF.

V is TRBV5-4 and J is TRBJ2-2, with D possibly being TRBD2 (5 bases). Germline assignment: CDR1 SGHNT and CDR2 YYREEE (reference sequence). The CDR3 runs to 14 residues. Trimming took 1 base from V and 4 from J, leaving 8 bases between them. The DNA for the CDR3 is TGTGCCAGCAGCTTGCGGGGTGGCACCGGGGAGCTGTTTTTT. As protein: CASSLRGGTGELFF.

V and J are TRBV29-1 and TRBJ2-7; a possible D gene is TRBD2 (5 bases). Deletions cut 7 bases from V and 12 bases from J, with 37 bases between. CDR1 is SQVTM and CDR2 is ANQGSEA in the germline V gene. CDR3 length: 17 residues. The CDR3 sequence: CSAHLTRRDWFKRSGYF. The CDR3 DNA sequence: TGCAGCGCCCACCTAACAAGGCGAGACTGGTTTAAAAGGAGCGGGTACTTC.

This clone has only one observation. The chain links TRBV9 to TRBJ2-7, with 11 bases lining up with TRBD2. This CDR3 comprises 14 residues. Trimming removed 4 bases from V and 2 bases from J; junction bases left unmatched: 2. Germline V CDR1 and CDR2: SGDLS, YYNGEE. CDR3 coding DNA: TGTGCCAGCAGCCCGACTAGCGGGACCTACGAGCAGTACTTC. This translates into CASSPTSGTYEQYF.

The chain couples TRBV7-2 to TRBJ2-3, with TRBD1 identical over 7 bases. The CDR3 loop spans 13 amino acids. Germline trimming cut 5 bases from V and 8 bases from J; bases unmatched to any gene: 7. Looked up from germline, CDR1 is SGHTA and CDR2 is FQGNSA. The CDR3 DNA sequence: TGTGCCAGCAGCAACACACAGGGGTTTACGCAGTATTTT. As protein: CASSNTQGFTQYF. Based on the CDR3 plus reference TRBV7-2 and TRBJ2-3, the full variable domain is GAGVSQSPSNKVTEKGKDVELRCDPISGHTALYWYRQSLGQGLEFLIYFQGNSAPDKSGLPSDRFSAERTGGSVSTLTIQRTQQEDSAVYLCASSNTQGFTQYFGPGTRLTVL.

This clone was seen a few times. DNA of the CDR3: TGTGCCAGCAGCTTATGGGCAGGGGCTTCACCCCTCCACTTT. Protein: CASSLWAGASPLHF. The chain couples TRBV13 to TRBJ1-6; TRBD1 might be the D (6 bases). V dropped 2 bases and J dropped 9 bases, with 11 bases sitting between them. The CDR3 is made up of 14 amino acids. Looked up from germline, CDR1 is PRHDT and CDR2 is FYEKMQ (reference sequence).

The rearrangement links TRBV24-1 to TRBJ2-1; 8 bases fit TRBD2. V was pared by 9 bases and J by 6 bases, with 12 bases of the junction left unmatched. CDR1 is KGHDR and CDR2 is SFDVKD in the germline V gene. CDR3 length equals 15 residues. CDR3 sequence (DNA): TGTGCCACCGGTGCGAGCGGGAGTGTGCCCAATGAGCAGTTCTTC. Translating gives CATGASGSVPNEQFF.

This clone came up a few times. The chain has TRBV19 and TRBJ2-7, with 14 nucleotides matching TRBD2. The ends lost 4 bases at V and 5 bases at J; junction bases unmatched: 4. Germline CDR1 and CDR2: LNHDA and SQIVND (reference sequence). The CDR3 totals 15 residues. The CDR3 region has the DNA TGTGCCAGTAGTACGGGACTAGCGGGAGCTGACGAGCAGTACTTC. Its protein product is CASSTGLAGADEQYF. Looking up the rest from reference TRBV19 and TRBJ2-7 gives the full variable domain: DGGITQSPKYLFRKEGQNVTLSCEQNLNHDAMYWYRQDPGQGLRLIYYSQIVNDFQKGDIAEGYSVSREKKESFPLTVTSAQKNPTAFYLCASSTGLAGADEQYFGPGTRLTVT.

Comments on this clone: In the same sample, other DNA sequences code for this CDR3. CDR3 sequence reads: CASSRGLAGYNEQFF. The CDR3 nucleotides read TGCGCCAGCAGCCGGGGACTAGCGGGCTACAATGAGCAGTTCTTC. The rearrangement links TRBV4-3 to TRBJ2-1, with TRBD2 identical over 12 bases. Germline trimming cut 4 bases from V and 3 bases from J; bases unmatched to any gene: 1. CDR1 is LGHNA, CDR2 YSLEER, per germline. This CDR3 is built from 15 residues.